This T cell receptor beta chain was recovered during a study of graft-versus-host responses after intestinal transplantation. Study-wide context: Recipients had multivisceral, liver-intestinal, or isolated intestinal transplants. General study findings and limits: Researchers found GvH clones in recipient marrow, and some showed up first in ileum or blood.

Germline-derived CDR1 and CDR2 are SGHTA and FQGNSA. The CDR3 runs to 15 residues. Trimming removed 2 bases from V and 0 bases from J, with 11 bases in between. TCRdb keeps only in-frame clones here, not all; method: immunoSEQ multiplex PCR. The data hold approximately 18,000 clones, with about a third observed a single time. Source: alloreactive CD4+ T cells from a mixed lymphocyte reaction culture, taken before transplantation. Specified subset: CFSE-low proliferating T cells sorted from roughly six-day pre-transplant mixed lymphocyte reaction (GvH or HvG direction). The chain uses TRBV7-2 and TRBJ2-7; D possibly corresponds to TRBD2 (5 bases). The receptor comes from a human patient who was an organ donor for intestinal transplantation. The CDR3 is CASSLTFGVSYEQYF. The DNA of the CDR3 is TGTGCCAGCAGCTTAACATTCGGGGTCTCCTACGAGCAGTACTTC. Using reference TRBV7-2 and TRBJ2-7 for the parts outside the CDR3, the full variable domain is GAGVSQSPSNKVTEKGKDVELRCDPISGHTALYWYRQSLGQGLEFLIYFQGNSAPDKSGLPSDRFSAERTGGSVSTLTIQRTQQEDSAVYLCASSLTFGVSYEQYFGPGTRLTVT.